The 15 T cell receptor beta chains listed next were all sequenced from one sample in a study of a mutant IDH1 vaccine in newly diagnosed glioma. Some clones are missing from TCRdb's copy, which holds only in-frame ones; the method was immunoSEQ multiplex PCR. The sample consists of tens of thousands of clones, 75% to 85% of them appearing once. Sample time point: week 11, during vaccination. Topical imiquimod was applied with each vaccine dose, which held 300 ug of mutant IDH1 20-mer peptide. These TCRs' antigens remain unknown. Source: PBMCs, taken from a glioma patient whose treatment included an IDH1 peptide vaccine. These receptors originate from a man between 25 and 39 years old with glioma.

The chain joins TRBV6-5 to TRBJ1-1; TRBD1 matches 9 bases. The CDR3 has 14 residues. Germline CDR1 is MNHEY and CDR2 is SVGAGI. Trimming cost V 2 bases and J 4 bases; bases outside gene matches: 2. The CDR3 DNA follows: TGTGCCAGCAGTTACGGACAGGGGAGCACTGAAGCTTTCTTT. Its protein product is CASSYGQGSTEAFF.

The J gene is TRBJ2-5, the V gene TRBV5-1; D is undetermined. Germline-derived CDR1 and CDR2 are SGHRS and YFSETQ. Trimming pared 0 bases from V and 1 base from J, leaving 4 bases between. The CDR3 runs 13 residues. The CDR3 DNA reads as TGCGCCAGCAGCTTGGGGGTCCAAGAGACCCAGTACTTC. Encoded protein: CASSLGVQETQYF.

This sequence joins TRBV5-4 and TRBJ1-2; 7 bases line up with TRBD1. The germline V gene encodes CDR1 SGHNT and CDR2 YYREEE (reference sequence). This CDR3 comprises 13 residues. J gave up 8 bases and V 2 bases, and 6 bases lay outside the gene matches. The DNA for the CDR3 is TGTGCCAGCAGCTTTGACAGGGCTAGAGGCTACACCTTC. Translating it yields CASSFDRARGYTF. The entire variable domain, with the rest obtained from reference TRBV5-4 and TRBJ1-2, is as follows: ETGVTQSPTHLIKTRGQQVTLRCSSQSGHNTVSWYQQALGQGPQFIFQYYREEENGRGNFPPRFSGLQFPNYSSELNVNALELDDSALYLCASSFDRARGYTFGSGTRLTVV.

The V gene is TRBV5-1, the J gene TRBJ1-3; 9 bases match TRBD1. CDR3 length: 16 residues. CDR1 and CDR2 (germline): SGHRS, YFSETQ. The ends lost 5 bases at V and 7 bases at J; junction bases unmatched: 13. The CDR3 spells CASSTGTGFLRNTIYF. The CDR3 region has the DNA TGCGCCAGCAGTACCGGGACAGGGTTTCTCCGGAACACCATATATTTT.

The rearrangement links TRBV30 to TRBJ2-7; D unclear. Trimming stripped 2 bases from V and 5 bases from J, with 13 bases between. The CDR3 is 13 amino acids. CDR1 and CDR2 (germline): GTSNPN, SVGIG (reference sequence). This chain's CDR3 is CAWSKVRRHEQYF. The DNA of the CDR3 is TGTGCCTGGAGTAAAGTTAGGCGGCACGAGCAGTACTTC.

The CDR3 region is CASSQDFPDRRYEQYF. CDR3 DNA sequence: TGCGCCAGCAGCCAAGATTTCCCGGACAGGAGGTACGAGCAGTACTTC. V is TRBV4-3 and J is TRBJ2-7, with TRBD1 identical over 7 bases. V was clipped by 0 bases and J by 4 bases; unmatched bases: 9. CDR3 length equals 16 residues. Germline CDR1 reads LGHNA; CDR2 reads YSLEER.

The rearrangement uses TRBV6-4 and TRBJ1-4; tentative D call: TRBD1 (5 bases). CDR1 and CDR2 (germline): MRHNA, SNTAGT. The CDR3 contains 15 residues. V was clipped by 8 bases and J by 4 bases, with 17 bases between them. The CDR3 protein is CASLLWDVLNEKLFF. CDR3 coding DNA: TGTGCCAGCCTACTTTGGGACGTCCTTAATGAAAAACTGTTTTTT.

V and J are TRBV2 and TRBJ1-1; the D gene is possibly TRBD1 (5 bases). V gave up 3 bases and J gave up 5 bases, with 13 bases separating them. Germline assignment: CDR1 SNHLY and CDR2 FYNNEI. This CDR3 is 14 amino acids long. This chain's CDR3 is CASSDEGSDTEAFF. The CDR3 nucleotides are TGTGCCAGCAGTGACGAGGGGAGTGATACTGAAGCTTTCTTT.

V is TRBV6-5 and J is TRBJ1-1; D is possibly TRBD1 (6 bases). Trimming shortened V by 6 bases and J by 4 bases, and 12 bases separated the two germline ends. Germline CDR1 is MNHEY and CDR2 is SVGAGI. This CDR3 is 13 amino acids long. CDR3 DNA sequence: TGTGCCAGCAGCTCGGACAGCAGCACTGAAGCTTTCTTT. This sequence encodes CASSSDSSTEAFF.

As DNA, the CDR3 is TGTGCCAGCAGCTTGCAAGCGGGAGATTACGAGCAGTACTTC. Translation gives CASSLQAGDYEQYF. J is TRBJ2-7 and V is TRBV7-2; the match to TRBD2 covers 8 bases. CDR3 length: 14 amino acids. CDR1 SGHTA and CDR2 FQGNSA come from the germline V gene. The V and J ends lost 3 bases and 4 bases, in that order; junction bases with no gene match: 5.

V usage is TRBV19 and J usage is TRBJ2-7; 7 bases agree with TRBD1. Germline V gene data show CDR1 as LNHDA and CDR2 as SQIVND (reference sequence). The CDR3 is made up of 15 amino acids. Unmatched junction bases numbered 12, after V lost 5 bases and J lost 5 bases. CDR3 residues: CASSSLTGLNNEQYF. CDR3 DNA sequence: TGTGCCAGTAGTTCACTGACAGGGCTTAACAACGAGCAGTACTTC.

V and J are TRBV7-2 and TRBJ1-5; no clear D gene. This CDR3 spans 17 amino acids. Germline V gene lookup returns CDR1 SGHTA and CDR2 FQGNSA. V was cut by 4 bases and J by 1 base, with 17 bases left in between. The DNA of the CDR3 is TGTGCCAGCAGCTCGGAGTTGCGGGGAATCAGCAATCAGCCCCAGCATTTT. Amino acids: CASSSELRGISNQPQHF.

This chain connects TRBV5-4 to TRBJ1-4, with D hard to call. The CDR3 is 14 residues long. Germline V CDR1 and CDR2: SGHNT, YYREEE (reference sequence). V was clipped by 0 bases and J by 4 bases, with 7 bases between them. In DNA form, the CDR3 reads TGTGCCAGCAGCTTGGCCGGGCTTAATGAAAAACTGTTTTTT. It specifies CASSLAGLNEKLFF.

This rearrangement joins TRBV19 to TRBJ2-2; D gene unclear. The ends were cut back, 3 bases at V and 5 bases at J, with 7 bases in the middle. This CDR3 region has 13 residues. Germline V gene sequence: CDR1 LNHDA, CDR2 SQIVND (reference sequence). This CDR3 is CASSIQKTGELFF. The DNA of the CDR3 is TGTGCCAGTAGTATTCAGAAAACCGGGGAGCTGTTTTTT.

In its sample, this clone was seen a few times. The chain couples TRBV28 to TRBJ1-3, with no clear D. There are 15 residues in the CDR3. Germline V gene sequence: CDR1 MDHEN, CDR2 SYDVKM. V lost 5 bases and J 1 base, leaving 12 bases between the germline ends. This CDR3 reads CASSLFLESGNTIYF. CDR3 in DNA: TGTGCCAGCAGTCTGTTCCTGGAATCTGGAAACACCATATATTTT. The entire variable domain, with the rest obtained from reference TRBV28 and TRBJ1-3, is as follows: DVKVTQSSRYLVKRTGEKVFLECVQDMDHENMFWYRQDPGLGLRLIYFSYDVKMKEKGDIPEGYSVSREKKERFSLILESASTNQTSMYLCASSLFLESGNTIYFGEGSWLTVV.